These 17 T cell receptor beta chains were sequenced from one sample in a study of blood T cells in healthy people across ages. Using a J-beta primer mix together with a sample-barcoded 5' primer, a second PCR was run for roughly 7 to 12 cycles. TCRdb reprocessed the 5' RACE reads via MiXCR and lists one record per CDR3 protein. The table has roughly 860,000 distinct CDR3 sequences, 60% to 80% seen once; the top ten hold roughly 26%. Sequenced: blood. The origin of the receptors is a man between 25 and 39 years old in good health.

Points on this clonotype: One junction end does not reproduce the germline sequence, and a read error may be involved. This chain connects TRBV4-2 to TRBJ2-1; no reliable D call. CDR3 length equals 14 residues. Germline values: CDR1 LGHNA, CDR2 YNFKEQ. The CDR3 region is CASSVLGVGNGQFF. CDR3 nucleotide sequence: TGTGCCAGCAGCGTACTTGGAGTGGGGAATGGGCAGTTCTTC.

This clonotype has just one count. The chain joins TRBV5-1 to TRBJ2-5; 12 bases map to TRBD2. The V and J ends lost 0 bases and 3 bases, in that order; junction bases with no gene match: 3. Germline-derived CDR1 and CDR2 are SGHRS and YFSETQ. The CDR3 covers 16 residues. CDR3 protein: CASSLVASGGEETQYF. The CDR3 DNA is TGCGCCAGCAGCTTGGTGGCTAGCGGGGGGGAAGAGACCCAGTACTTC. The whole variable domain, filled in from reference TRBV5-1 and TRBJ2-5, reads KAGVTQTPRYLIKTRGQQVTLSCSPISGHRSVSWYQQTPGQGLQFLFEYFSETQRNKGNFPGRFSGRQFSNSRSEMNVSTLELGDSALYLCASSLVASGGEETQYFGPGTRLLVL.

This clonotype showed up just a few times. This chain links TRBV7-8 with TRBJ2-5, with no clear D. The closer fit of TRBJ2-7 to the DNA end suggests the J call may be wrong. The CDR3 runs to 12 residues. Germline V gives CDR1 SGHVS, CDR2 FQNEAQ. The CDR3 bases are TGTGCCAGCAGCTACGCCTCGAGCGAGCAGTACTTC. It encodes CASSYASSEQYF.

The J gene is TRBJ2-7, the V gene TRBV2, with D uncertain. V was shortened by 7 bases and J by 2 bases, with 6 bases between the two germline ends. This CDR3 has 11 residues. Germline assignment: CDR1 SNHLY and CDR2 FYNNEI. The CDR3 is CASTFAYEQYF. In DNA, the CDR3 is TGTGCCAGCACGTTTGCCTACGAGCAGTACTTC. Complete variable domain (other parts from reference TRBV2 and TRBJ2-7): EPEVTQTPSHQVTQMGQEVILRCVPISNHLYFYWYRQILGQKVEFLVSFYNNEISEKSEIFDDQFSVERPDGSNFTLKIRSTKLEDSAMYFCASTFAYEQYFGPGTRLTVT.

The sample holds one count of this clonotype. This chain connects TRBV20-1 to TRBJ1-5, with D unresolved. The germline V gene encodes CDR1 DFQATT and CDR2 SNEGSKA (reference sequence). This CDR3 has 16 residues. Trimming shortened V by 1 base and J by 4 bases, and 17 bases separated the two germline ends. This CDR3 is CSARGSRTDANQPQHF. In DNA, the CDR3 is TGCAGTGCTAGAGGGTCTAGGACCGACGCGAATCAGCCCCAGCATTTT.

The chain uses TRBV24-1 and TRBJ2-1; 11 nucleotides match TRBD2. The CDR3 spans 16 residues. The germline V gene encodes CDR1 KGHDR and CDR2 SFDVKD. Germline trimming cut 5 bases from V and 4 bases from J; bases unmatched to any gene: 6. The CDR3: CATSGSGTSGYNEQFF. The DNA for the CDR3 is TGTGCCACCAGTGGGTCCGGGACTAGCGGTTACAATGAGCAGTTCTTC.

The chain has TRBV4-1 and TRBJ2-1; no firm D call. The V end was cut by 8 bases, the J end by 0 bases, with 11 bases between. The germline V gene encodes CDR1 MGHRA and CDR2 YSYEKL. The length of the CDR3 is 14 residues. This CDR3 is CASRSDDSYNEQFF. In nucleotides, the CDR3 is TGCGCCAGCCGGTCGGATGACTCCTACAATGAGCAGTTCTTC.

This clonotype was seen more than once but under ten times. The chain carries TRBV7-2 and TRBJ2-5; TRBD2 matches 14 bases. The CDR3 is made up of 16 amino acids. Germline assignment: CDR1 SGHTA and CDR2 FQGNSA. V shed 5 bases, J shed 5 bases, and the junction held 7 bases outside the gene matches. The CDR3 here is CASSLGLAGGYETQYF. CDR3 sequence (DNA): TGTGCCAGCAGCCTAGGACTAGCGGGGGGTTACGAGACCCAGTACTTC.

The genes are TRBV11-3 and TRBJ2-2, with D tentatively TRBD1 (6 bases). V lost 4 bases and J lost 4, with 13 bases in between. This CDR3 spans 15 amino acids. Germline loops: CDR1 SGHNT, CDR2 YENEEA. CDR3 sequence reads: CASSYRATSTGELFF. The CDR3 nucleotides read TGTGCCAGCAGCTACAGGGCAACGAGCACCGGGGAGCTGTTTTTT.

The CDR3 region has the DNA TGTGCCAGCAGCTTAGATTGGGAGAACACTGAAGCTTTCTTT. This codes for CASSLDWENTEAFF. This rearrangement joins TRBV7-9 to TRBJ1-1; no reliable D call. V lost 1 base and J 1 base, leaving 7 bases between the germline ends. Germline V gives CDR1 SEHNR, CDR2 FQNEAQ (reference sequence). This CDR3 is built from 14 residues.

Comments on this clonotype: At one end the junction does not follow the germline gene, possibly because of a read error. J is TRBJ2-3 and V is TRBV20-1; 11 bases agree with TRBD2. The CDR3 sequence is 16 residues long. Germline loops: CDR1 DFQATT, CDR2 SNEGSKA (reference sequence). CDR3 in DNA: TGCAGTGCAGCTCGACTAGCGGGGCCGAACACAGATACGCGGTATTTT. Translation: CSAARLAGPNTDTRYF.

The CDR3 is CSVDRILYNEQFF. The DNA for the CDR3 is TGCAGCGTTGACAGAATACTCTACAATGAGCAGTTCTTC. The chain employs TRBV29-1 and TRBJ2-1, with no clear D. Germline assignment: CDR1 SQVTM and CDR2 ANQGSEA. This CDR3 spans 13 amino acids. Deletions cut 3 bases from V and 3 bases from J, with 9 bases between.

The chain uses TRBV27 and TRBJ1-5; 9 bases agree with TRBD1. Germline V lookup: CDR1 MNHEY, CDR2 SMNVEV (reference sequence). The CDR3 runs to 14 residues. V was pared by 7 bases and J by 3 bases, with 4 bases of the junction left unmatched. CDR3 in amino acids: CASKGQGINQPQHF. As DNA, the CDR3 is TGTGCCAGCAAAGGACAGGGGATCAATCAGCCCCAGCATTTT.

This chain uses TRBV29-1 with TRBJ1-2; D unresolved. V was clipped by 4 bases and J by 5 bases, with 11 bases between them. The CDR3 totals 12 residues. The V gene's germline CDR1 is SQVTM and CDR2 ANQGSEA. The CDR3 nucleotides read TGCAGCGTTGTTTATTTAGGGTATGGCTACACCTTC. Its protein product is CSVVYLGYGYTF.

The chain is built from TRBV2 and TRBJ1-5, with D possibly being TRBD1 (5 bases). Germline V CDR1 and CDR2: SNHLY, FYNNEI. The germline V and J ends were trimmed by 4 bases and 4 bases, with 14 bases remaining between them. The CDR3 runs 15 residues. For the CDR3, the DNA is TGTGCCAGCAGTGTAAATAGGGGAAGTAATCAGCCCCAGCATTTT. Protein: CASSVNRGSNQPQHF.

The CDR3 loop reads CSVPDSYNEQYF. Written as DNA, the CDR3 is TGCAGCGTACCCGACAGTTACAATGAGCAGTACTTC. The chain employs TRBV29-1 and TRBJ2-5, with TRBD1 as a possible D gene (5 bases). Germline V CDR1 and CDR2: SQVTM, ANQGSEA. The CDR3 runs 12 residues. V lost 6 bases and J 11 bases, leaving 19 bases between the germline ends.

The chain couples TRBV10-3 to TRBJ2-4; 7 nucleotides agree with TRBD2. The DNA matches TRBJ2-7 better at its end, which makes the J call doubtful. The CDR3 has 14 amino acids. Germline CDR1 ENHRY, CDR2 SYGVKD. The CDR3 protein is CAISVAGTNYEQYF. CDR3 nucleotides: TGTGCCATCAGTGTAGCCGGGACTAACTACGAGCAGTACTTC.